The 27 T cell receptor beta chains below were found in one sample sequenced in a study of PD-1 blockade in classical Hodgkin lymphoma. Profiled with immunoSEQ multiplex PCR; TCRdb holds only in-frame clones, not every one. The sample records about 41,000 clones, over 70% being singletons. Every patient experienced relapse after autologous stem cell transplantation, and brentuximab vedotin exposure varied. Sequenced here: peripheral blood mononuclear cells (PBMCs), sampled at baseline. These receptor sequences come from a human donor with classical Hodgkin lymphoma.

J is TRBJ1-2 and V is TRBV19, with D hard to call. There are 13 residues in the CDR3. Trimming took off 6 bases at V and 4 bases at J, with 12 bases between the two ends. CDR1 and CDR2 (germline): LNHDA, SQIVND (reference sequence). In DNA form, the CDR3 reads TGTGCCAGTAGCCCCGCGGACGCCTATGGCTACACCTTC. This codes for CASSPADAYGYTF.

CDR3 sequence reads: CASRSGRALDTQYF. CDR3 bases: TGTGCCAGTAGGAGCGGGAGGGCCTTAGATACGCAGTATTTT. This chain uses TRBV19 with TRBJ2-3; the match to TRBD2 covers 10 bases. CDR1 and CDR2 (germline): LNHDA, SQIVND (reference sequence). The CDR3 is made up of 14 amino acids. J lost 5 bases, V lost 6 bases, and 5 bases had no gene match.

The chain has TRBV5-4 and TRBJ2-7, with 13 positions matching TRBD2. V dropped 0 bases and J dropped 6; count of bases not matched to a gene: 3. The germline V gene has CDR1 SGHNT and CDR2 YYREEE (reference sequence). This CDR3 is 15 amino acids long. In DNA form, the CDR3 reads TGTGCCAGCAGCTTGGGGGGACTAGCGGGAAGCGAGCAGTACTTC. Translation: CASSLGGLAGSEQYF.

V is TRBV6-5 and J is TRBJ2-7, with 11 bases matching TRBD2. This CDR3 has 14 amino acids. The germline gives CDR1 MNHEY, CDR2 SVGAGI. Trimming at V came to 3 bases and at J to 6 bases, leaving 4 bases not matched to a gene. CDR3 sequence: CASSYLAGGAEQYF. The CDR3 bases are TGTGCCAGCAGTTATCTAGCGGGAGGAGCCGAGCAGTACTTC.

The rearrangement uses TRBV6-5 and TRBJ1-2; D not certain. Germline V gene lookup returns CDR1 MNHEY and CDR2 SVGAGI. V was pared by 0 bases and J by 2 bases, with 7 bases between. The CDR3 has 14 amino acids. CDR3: CASSYSWQNYGYTF. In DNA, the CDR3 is TGTGCCAGCAGTTACTCGTGGCAGAACTATGGCTACACCTTC.

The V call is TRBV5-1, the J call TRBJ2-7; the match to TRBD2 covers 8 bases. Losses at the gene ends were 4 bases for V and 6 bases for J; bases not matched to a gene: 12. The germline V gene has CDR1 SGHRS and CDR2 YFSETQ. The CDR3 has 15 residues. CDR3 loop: CASSTSGSGALEQYF. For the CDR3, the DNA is TGCGCCAGCAGCACATCGGGTAGCGGGGCCCTCGAGCAGTACTTC.

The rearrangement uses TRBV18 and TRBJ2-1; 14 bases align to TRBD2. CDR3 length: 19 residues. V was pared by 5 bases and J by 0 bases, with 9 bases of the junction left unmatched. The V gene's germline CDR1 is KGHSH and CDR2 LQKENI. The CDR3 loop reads CASSDRLAGGTSSYNEQFF. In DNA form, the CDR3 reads TGTGCCAGCTCAGACAGACTAGCGGGAGGGACGAGCTCCTACAATGAGCAGTTCTTC.

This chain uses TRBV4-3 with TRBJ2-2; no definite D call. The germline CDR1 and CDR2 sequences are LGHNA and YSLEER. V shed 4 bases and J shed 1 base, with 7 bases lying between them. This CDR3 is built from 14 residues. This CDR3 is CASSRLGNTGELFF. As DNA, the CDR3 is TGCGCCAGCAGCCGGCTAGGGAACACCGGGGAGCTGTTTTTT.

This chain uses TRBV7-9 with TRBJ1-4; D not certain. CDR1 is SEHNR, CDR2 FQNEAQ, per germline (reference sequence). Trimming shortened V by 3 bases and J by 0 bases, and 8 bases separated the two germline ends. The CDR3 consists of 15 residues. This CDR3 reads CASSLLAATNEKLFF. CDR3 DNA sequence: TGTGCCAGCAGCTTGTTGGCAGCAACTAATGAAAAACTGTTTTTT.

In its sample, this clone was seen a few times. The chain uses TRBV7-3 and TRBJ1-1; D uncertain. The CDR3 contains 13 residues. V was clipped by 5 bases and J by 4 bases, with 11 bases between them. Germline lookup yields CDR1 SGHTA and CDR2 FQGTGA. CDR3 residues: CASSPGLGTEAFF. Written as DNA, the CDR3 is TGTGCCAGCAGCCCCGGGTTGGGCACTGAAGCTTTCTTT.

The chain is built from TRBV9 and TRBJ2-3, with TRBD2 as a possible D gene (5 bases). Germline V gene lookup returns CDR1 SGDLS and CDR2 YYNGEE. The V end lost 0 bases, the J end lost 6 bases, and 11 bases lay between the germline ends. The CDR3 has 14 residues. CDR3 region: CASSVASEEDTQYF. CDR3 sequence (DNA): TGTGCCAGCAGCGTAGCTTCGGAGGAGGATACGCAGTATTTT.

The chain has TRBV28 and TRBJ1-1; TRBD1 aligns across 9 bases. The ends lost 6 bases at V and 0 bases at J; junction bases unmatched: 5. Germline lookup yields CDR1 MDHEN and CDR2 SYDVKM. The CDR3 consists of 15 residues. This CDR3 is CASRRTGVMNTEAFF. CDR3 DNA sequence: TGTGCCAGCAGACGGACAGGGGTCATGAACACTGAAGCTTTCTTT.

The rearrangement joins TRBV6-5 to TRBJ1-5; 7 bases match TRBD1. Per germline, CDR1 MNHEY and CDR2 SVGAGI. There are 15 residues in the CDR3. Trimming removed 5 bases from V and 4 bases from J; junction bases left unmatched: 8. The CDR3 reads CASSPLAGGNQPQHF. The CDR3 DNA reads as TGTGCCAGCAGTCCTTTGGCAGGGGGGAATCAGCCCCAGCATTTT.

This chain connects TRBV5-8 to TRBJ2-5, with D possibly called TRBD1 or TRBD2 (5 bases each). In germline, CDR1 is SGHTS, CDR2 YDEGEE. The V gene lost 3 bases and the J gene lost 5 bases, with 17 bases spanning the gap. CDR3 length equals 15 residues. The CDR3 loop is CASSSTGTSRETQYF. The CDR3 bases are TGTGCCAGCAGCTCAACCGGGACCTCTAGGGAGACCCAGTACTTC.

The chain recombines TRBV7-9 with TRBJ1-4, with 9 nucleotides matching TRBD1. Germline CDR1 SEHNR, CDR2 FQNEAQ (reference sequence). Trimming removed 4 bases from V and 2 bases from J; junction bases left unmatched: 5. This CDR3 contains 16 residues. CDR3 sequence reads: CASSSGQGPTNEKLFF. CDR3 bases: TGTGCCAGCAGCTCCGGACAGGGGCCGACTAATGAAAAACTGTTTTTT.

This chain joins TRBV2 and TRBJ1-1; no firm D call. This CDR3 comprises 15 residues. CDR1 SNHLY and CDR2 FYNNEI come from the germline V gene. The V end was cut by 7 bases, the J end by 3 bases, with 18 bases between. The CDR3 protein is CASKIAGGWDTEAFF. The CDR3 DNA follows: TGTGCCAGCAAAATTGCAGGAGGGTGGGACACTGAAGCTTTCTTT.

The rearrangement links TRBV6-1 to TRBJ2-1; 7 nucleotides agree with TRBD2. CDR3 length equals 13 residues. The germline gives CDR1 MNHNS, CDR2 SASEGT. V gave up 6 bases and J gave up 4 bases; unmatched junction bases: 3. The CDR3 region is CASRAGLYNEQFF. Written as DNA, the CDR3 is TGTGCCAGCAGAGCGGGACTTTACAATGAGCAGTTCTTC.

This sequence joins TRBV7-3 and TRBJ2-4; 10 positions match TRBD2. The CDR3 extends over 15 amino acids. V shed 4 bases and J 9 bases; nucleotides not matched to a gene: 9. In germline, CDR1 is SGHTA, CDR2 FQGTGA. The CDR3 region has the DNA TGTGCCAGCAGCTCCTCTAGCGGGAGTAGCGGCATTCAGTACTTC. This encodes CASSSSSGSSGIQYF. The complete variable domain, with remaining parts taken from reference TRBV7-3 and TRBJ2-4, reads GAGVSQTPSNKVTEKGKYVELRCDPISGHTALYWYRQSLGQGPEFLIYFQGTGAADDSGLPNDRFFAVRPEGSVSTLKIQRTERGDSAVYLCASSSSSGSSGIQYFGAGTRLSVL.

The CDR3 loop reads CASSSGTGEQYF. Written as DNA, the CDR3 is TGTGCCAGCAGTTCCGGGACAGGGGAACAGTACTTC. The chain employs TRBV6-5 and TRBJ2-7; 10 positions agree with TRBD1. This CDR3 has 12 residues. After removal of 4 bases from V and 10 bases from J, the junction contained 4 bases not matched to a gene. Germline V CDR1 and CDR2: MNHEY, SVGAGI.

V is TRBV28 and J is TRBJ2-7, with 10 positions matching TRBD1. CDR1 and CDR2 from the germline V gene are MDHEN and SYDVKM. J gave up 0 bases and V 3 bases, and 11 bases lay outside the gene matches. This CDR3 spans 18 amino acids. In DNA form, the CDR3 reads TGTGCCAGCAGTTTTCTCGGGACAGGGGCCTCAAACTCCTACGAGCAGTACTTC. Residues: CASSFLGTGASNSYEQYF.

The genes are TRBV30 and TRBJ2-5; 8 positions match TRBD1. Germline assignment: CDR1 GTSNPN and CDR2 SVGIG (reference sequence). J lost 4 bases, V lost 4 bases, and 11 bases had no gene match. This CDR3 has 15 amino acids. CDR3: CAWMQGAWTGETQYF. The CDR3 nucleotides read TGTGCCTGGATGCAGGGGGCGTGGACGGGAGAGACCCAGTACTTC.

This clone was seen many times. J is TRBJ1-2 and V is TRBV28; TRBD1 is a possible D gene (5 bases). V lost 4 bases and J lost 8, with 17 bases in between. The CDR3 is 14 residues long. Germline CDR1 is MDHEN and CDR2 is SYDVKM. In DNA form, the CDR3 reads TGTGCCAGCAGTTATAACAATCAGGGTGGCGGCTACACCTTC. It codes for CASSYNNQGGGYTF.

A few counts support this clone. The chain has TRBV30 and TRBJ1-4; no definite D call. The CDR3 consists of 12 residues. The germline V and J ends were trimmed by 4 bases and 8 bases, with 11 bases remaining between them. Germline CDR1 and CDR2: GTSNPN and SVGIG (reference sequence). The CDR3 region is CAWTPAGEKLFF. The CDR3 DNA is TGTGCCTGGACCCCGGCTGGGGAAAAACTGTTTTTT. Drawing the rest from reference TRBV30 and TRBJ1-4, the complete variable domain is SQTIHQWPATLVQPVGSPLSLECTVEGTSNPNLYWYRQAAGRGLQLLFYSVGIGQISSEVPQNLSASRPQDRQFILSSKKLLLSDSGFYLCAWTPAGEKLFFGSGTQLSVL.

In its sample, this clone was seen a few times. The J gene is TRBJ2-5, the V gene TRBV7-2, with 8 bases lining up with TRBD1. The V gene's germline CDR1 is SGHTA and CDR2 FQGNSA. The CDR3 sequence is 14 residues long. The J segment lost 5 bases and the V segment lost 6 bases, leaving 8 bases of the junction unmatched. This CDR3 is CASSPDRAGETQYF. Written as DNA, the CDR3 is TGTGCCAGCAGTCCGGACAGGGCTGGGGAGACCCAGTACTTC.

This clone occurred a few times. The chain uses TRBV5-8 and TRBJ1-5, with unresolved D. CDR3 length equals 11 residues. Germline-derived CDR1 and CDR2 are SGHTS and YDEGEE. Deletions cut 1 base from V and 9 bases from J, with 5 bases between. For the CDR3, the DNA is TGTGCCAGCAGCTTGCAAGGGCCCCAGCATTTT. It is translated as CASSLQGPQHF. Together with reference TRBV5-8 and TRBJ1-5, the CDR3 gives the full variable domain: EAGVTQSPTHLIKTRGQQATLRCSPISGHTSVYWYQQALGLGLQFLLWYDEGEERNRGNFPPRFSGRQFPNYSSELNVNALELEDSALYLCASSLQGPQHFGDGTRLSIL.

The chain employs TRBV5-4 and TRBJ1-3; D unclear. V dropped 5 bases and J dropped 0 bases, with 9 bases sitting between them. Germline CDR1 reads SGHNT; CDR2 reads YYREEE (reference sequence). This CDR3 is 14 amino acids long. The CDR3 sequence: CASSSTSSGNTIYF. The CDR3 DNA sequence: TGTGCCAGCAGTTCCACATCCTCTGGAAACACCATATATTTT.

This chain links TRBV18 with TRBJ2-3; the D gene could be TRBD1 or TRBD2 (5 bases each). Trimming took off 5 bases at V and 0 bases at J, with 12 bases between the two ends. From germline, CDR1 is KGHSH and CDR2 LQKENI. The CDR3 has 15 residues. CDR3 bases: TGTGCCAGCTCAGGTGTCGGGGCTAGCACAGATACGCAGTATTTT. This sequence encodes CASSGVGASTDTQYF.